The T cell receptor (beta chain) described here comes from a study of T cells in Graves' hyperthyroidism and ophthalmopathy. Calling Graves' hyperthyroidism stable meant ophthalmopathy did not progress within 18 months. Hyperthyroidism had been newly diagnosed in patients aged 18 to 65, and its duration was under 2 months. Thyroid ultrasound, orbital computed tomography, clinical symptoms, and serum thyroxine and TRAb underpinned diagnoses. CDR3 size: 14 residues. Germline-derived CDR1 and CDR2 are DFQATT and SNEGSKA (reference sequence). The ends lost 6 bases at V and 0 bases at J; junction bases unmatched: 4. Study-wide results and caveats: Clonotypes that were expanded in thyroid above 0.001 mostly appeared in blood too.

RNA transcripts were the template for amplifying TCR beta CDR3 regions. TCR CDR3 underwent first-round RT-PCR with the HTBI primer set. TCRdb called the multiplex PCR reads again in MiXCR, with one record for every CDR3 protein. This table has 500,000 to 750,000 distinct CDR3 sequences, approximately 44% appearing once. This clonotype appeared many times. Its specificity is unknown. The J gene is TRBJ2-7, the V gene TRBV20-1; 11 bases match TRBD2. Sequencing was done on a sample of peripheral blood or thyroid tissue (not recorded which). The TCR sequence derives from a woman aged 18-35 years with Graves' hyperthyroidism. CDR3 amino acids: CSALGLAASYEQYF. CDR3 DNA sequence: TGCAGTGCCCTGGGACTAGCGGCCTCCTACGAGCAGTACTTC.